This T cell receptor beta chain appears in the sequencing data of a study of vaccination and CD4 T cells after COVID-19. Overall study: Every participant was given two doses of BNT162b2 or mRNA-1273 vaccine. Either a CEFX pool, an HIV-1 Nef pool, or no peptide was added to control cultures.

This clonotype rates as medium-sized. The antigen is unknown. Researchers used the Oncomine TCR Beta short-read assay to sequence DNA from cultured CD4+ T cells. Cultures of CD4+ T cells served as the source for extracting genomic DNA. TCRdb re-called the PCR reads through MiXCR, storing one row per CDR3 protein. The sample records some 2,700 distinct CDR3 sequences, about 33% being singletons. Indicated treatment: approximately nine-day PBMC culture with coronavirus spike peptide pools or control peptides (ViraFEST assay). CDR1 is MNHNS, CDR2 SASEGT, per germline. The V gene lost 6 bases and the J gene lost 1 base, with 10 bases spanning the gap. This CDR3 spans 13 amino acids.

The V and J genes are TRBV6-1 and TRBJ2-7; tentatively, D is TRBD2 (5 bases). The sequence derives from a human donor who had recovered from COVID-19. The source was CD4+ T cells from blood, cultured in vitro, collected after SARS-CoV-2 vaccination. The CDR3 spells CASSSGISYEQYF. The DNA of the CDR3 is TGTGCCAGCAGCTCCGGGATTTCCTACGAGCAGTACTTC.